Listed below are T cell receptor beta chains from one sample, sequenced in a study of OX40 agonist ivuxolimab in advanced cancers. TCRdb keeps only in-frame clones here, not all; method: immunoSEQ multiplex PCR. This table has 60,000 to 65,000 clones, over 90% appearing once. The source was CD4+ or CD8+ T cells sorted from blood, collected in a trial of the OX40 agonist ivuxolimab. These receptors came from an adult with an advanced solid tumor such as melanoma, head and neck, liver or kidney cancer. Each CDR3 is given with its conserved first and last residue. Each record gives: J gene, V gene, CDR3 length, D gene, CDR3 protein, CDR3 DNA. A D gene is named only where the DNA matches it firmly.

TRBJ2-2 TRBV4-3 14 NA CASSLPRLGGELFF TGCGCCAGCAGCCTTCCACGGCTTGGCGGGGAGCTGTTTTTT
TRBJ1-2 TRBV6-5 13 NA CASSVDGNYGYTF TGTGCCAGCAGTGTTGACGGGAACTATGGCTACACCTTC
TRBJ2-6 TRBV6-4 15 NA CASSDSDSGANVLTF TGTGCCAGCAGTGACTCGGACTCTGGGGCCAACGTCCTGACTTTC
TRBJ2-7 TRBV20-1 11 NA CSVGINYEQYF TGCAGTGTGGGGATCAATTACGAGCAGTACTTC
TRBJ2-5 TRBV4-1 15 TRBD2 CASSQESGTGETQYF TGCGCCAGCAGCCAAGAGAGCGGGACGGGGGAGACCCAGTACTTC
TRBJ1-1 TRBV9 14 TRBD1 CASSSGTGRTEAFF TGTGCCAGCAGCTCAGGGACAGGGCGCACTGAAGCTTTCTTT
TRBJ1-1 TRBV6-1 19 NA CASSKGFGGDRGMNTEAFF TGTGCCAGCAGTAAAGGGTTCGGAGGGGATCGCGGAATGAACACTGAAGCTTTCTTT
TRBJ2-7 TRBV10-1 14 TRBD2 CASSELADSYEQYF TGCGCCAGCAGTGAACTAGCGGACTCCTACGAGCAGTACTTC
TRBJ2-7 TRBV6-5 13 TRBD1 CASSYSDRAEQYF TGTGCCAGCAGTTACAGCGACAGGGCCGAGCAGTACTTC
TRBJ2-1 TRBV28 16 TRBD2 CASSLGLAGVENEQFF TGTGCCAGCAGTTTAGGACTAGCGGGAGTAGAAAATGAGCAGTTCTTC
TRBJ2-1 TRBV6-6 16 TRBD2 CASSPWGGRVGNEQFF TGTGCCAGCAGTCCGTGGGGCGGGAGAGTAGGCAATGAGCAGTTCTTC
TRBJ2-7 TRBV27 15 TRBD2 CASSLGTSGIYEQYF TGTGCCAGCAGTTTAGGGACTAGCGGGATCTACGAGCAGTACTTC
TRBJ2-7 TRBV6-5 11 NA CASSSTYEQYF TGTGCCAGCAGTTCCACCTACGAGCAGTACTTC
TRBJ2-7 TRBV27 15 NA CASSFLQGTPYEQYF TGTGCCAGCAGTTTTTTACAGGGGACTCCCTACGAGCAGTACTTC
TRBJ2-1 TRBV21-1 12 NA CASSEQRNEQFF TGTGCCAGCAGTGAACAGCGAAATGAGCAGTTCTTC